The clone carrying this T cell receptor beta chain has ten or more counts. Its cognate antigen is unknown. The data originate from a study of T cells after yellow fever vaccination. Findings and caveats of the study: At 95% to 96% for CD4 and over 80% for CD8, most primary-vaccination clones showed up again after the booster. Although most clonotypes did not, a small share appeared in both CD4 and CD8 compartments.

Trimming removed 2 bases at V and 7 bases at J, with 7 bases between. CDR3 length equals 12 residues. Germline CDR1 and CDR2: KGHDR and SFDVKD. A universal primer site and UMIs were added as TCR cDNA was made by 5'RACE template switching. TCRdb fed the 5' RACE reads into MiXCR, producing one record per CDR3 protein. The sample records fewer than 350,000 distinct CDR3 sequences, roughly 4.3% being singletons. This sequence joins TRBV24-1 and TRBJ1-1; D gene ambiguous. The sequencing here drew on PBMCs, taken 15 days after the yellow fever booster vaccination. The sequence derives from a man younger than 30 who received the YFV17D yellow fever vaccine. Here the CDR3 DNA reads TGTGCCACCAGTGATTACAAGGGTGAAGCTTTCTTT. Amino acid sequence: CATSDYKGEAFF.